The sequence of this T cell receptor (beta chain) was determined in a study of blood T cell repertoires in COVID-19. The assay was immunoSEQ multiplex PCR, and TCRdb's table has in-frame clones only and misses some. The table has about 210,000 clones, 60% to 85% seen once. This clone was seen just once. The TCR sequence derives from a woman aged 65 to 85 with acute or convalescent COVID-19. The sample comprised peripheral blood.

In nucleotides, the CDR3 is TGTGCCAGCAGCTCGGGACTGCTCAATCAGCCCCAGCATTTT. It encodes CASSSGLLNQPQHF. The genes are TRBV2 and TRBJ1-5; TRBD1 might be the D (5 bases). Germline V gene data show CDR1 as SNHLY and CDR2 as FYNNEI. This CDR3 spans 14 amino acids. The germline V and J ends were trimmed by 6 bases and 3 bases, with 12 bases remaining between them.